The rows below give T cell receptor beta chains drawn from one sample of a study of blood T cell repertoires in COVID-19. Data came from immunoSEQ multiplex PCR; TCRdb stores just in-frame clones and leaves some out. The table shows fewer than 200,000 clones, with around 89% occurring only once. The source material was peripheral blood. All receptors come from a man between 18 and 35 years old who had recovered from COVID-19. Both conserved end residues are trimmed from each CDR3. Each record gives: V gene, J gene, CDR3 protein.

TRBV30	TRBJ2-1	AWSAGLAVAYNEQF
TRBV7-2	TRBJ2-6	ASSLPGENIGGANVLT
TRBV19	TRBJ2-1	ASRGGERPYNEQF
TRBV5-4	TRBJ1-2	ASNRDSSYGYT
TRBV10-1	TRBJ2-2	ASSENPGQGATGELF
TRBV27	TRBJ1-6	ASGTSSYNSPLH
TRBV6-5	TRBJ1-5	ASSRIQGSNQPQH
TRBV6-2/TRBV6-3	TRBJ2-2	ASSTWSLAGDTGELF
TRBV7-2	TRBJ2-7	ASSPAGTTYEQY
TRBV9	TRBJ2-2	ASSVAGDPGGELF
TRBV29-1	TRBJ2-1	SVALLAGGNDEQF
TRBV9	TRBJ1-1	ASSVQPVAATGVAF
TRBV5-4	TRBJ2-1	ASSFLKLAGPYNEQF